This TCR beta chain was sequenced during a study of blood T cells in healthy people across ages. This CDR3 comprises 15 residues. Germline values: CDR1 SGHRS, CDR2 YFSETQ. Unmatched junction bases numbered 1, after V lost 0 bases and J lost 1 base. Next came a second PCR, run for roughly 7 to 12 cycles, which used a sample-barcoded 5' primer along with a J-beta primer mix. TCRdb reprocessed the 5' RACE reads with MiXCR, giving one entry per CDR3 protein. Of about 680,000 distinct CDR3 sequences detected, approximately 49% appear once; the ten largest clones hold 30% to 40%. V gene TRBV5-1 combines with J gene TRBJ2-1, with TRBD2 matching over 7 bases. Sequencing was performed on blood. This TCR came from a woman aged 60-75 years in good health. The CDR3 loop is CASSLDGRSYNEQFF. CDR3 in DNA: TGCGCCAGCAGCTTGGACGGGAGGTCCTACAATGAGCAGTTCTTC.